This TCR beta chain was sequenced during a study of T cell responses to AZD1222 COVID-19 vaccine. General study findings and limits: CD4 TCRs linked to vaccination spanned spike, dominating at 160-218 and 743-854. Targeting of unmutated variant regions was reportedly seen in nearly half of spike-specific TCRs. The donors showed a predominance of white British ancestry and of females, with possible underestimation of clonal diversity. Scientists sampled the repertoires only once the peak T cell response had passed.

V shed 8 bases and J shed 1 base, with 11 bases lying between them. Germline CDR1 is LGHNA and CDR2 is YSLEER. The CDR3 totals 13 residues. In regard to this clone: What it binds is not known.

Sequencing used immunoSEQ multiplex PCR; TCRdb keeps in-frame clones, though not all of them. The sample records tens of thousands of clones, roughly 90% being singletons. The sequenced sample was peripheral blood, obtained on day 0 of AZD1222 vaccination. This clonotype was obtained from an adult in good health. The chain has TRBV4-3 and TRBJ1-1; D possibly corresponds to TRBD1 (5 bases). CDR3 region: CASSGPQNTEAFF. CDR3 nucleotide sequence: TGCGCCAGCTCGGGACCCCAGAACACTGAAGCTTTCTTT.